This T cell receptor (beta chain) stems from a study of blood T cell repertoires in COVID-19. The CDR3 has 15 residues. Sequenced by immunoSEQ multiplex PCR; TCRdb stores in-frame clones only, minus some. The data show 200,000 to 300,000 clones, with about 86% seen just once and more than 8% held by the top ten. The sequenced sample consisted of peripheral blood. This TCR was sampled from an elderly woman with acute or convalescent COVID-19. V usage is TRBV21-1 and J usage is TRBJ1-2; the DNA was not compared with TRBD1, the D call given in the table. TRBV21-1 constitutes a pseudogene. For the CDR3, the DNA is TGTGCCAGCAGCAAAGCAGTCACAGGGAACTATGGCTACACCTTC. Translating gives CASSKAVTGNYGYTF.